These T cell receptor beta chains were read from a single sample in a study of graft-versus-host responses after intestinal transplantation. Sequencing was performed with immunoSEQ multiplex PCR; in TCRdb, only in-frame clones are kept and a portion is missing. The data show about 7,400 clones, 68% seen once. The sample was ileum tissue, taken around 8 weeks after transplant. The receptors come from a human patient who received an intestinal transplant, so some T cells may come from the graft donor. The CDR3 runs from the conserved cysteine through the conserved F or W. The order of the fields is clone size, D gene, J gene, V gene, CDR3 protein, CDR3 DNA. A D gene is named only where the DNA matches it firmly. Not every row has a clone size; where given, it reads once, few, many or a size class.

abundance: NA; d_gene: TRBD2; j_gene: TRBJ2-3; v_gene: TRBV28; CDR3aa: CASSQTSGGTDTQYF; CDR3nt: TGTGCCAGCAGTCAAACTAGCGGGGGCACAGATACGCAGTATTTT
abundance: NA; d_gene: NA; j_gene: TRBJ1-6; v_gene: TRBV6-5; CDR3aa: CASSYMPGRNSPLHF; CDR3nt: TGTGCCAGCAGTTATATGCCAGGGCGGAATTCACCCCTCCACTTT
abundance: once; d_gene: NA; j_gene: TRBJ1-4; v_gene: TRBV5-6; CDR3aa: CASSEGSSNEKLFF; CDR3nt: TGTGCCAGCAGCGAAGGGAGTTCTAATGAAAAACTGTTTTTT
abundance: NA; d_gene: NA; j_gene: TRBJ1-5; v_gene: TRBV4-1; CDR3aa: CASSLGPGSGNQPQHF; CDR3nt: TGCGCCAGCAGCCTCGGACCGGGGTCGGGCAATCAGCCCCAGCATTTT
abundance: NA; d_gene: NA; j_gene: TRBJ1-5; v_gene: TRBV7-8; CDR3aa: CASSLAVEFSNQPQHF; CDR3nt: TGTGCCAGCAGCTTAGCGGTCGAGTTTAGCAATCAGCCCCAGCATTTT
abundance: few; d_gene: TRBD2; j_gene: TRBJ2-3; v_gene: TRBV6-4; CDR3aa: CASSDLAGGTDTQYF; CDR3nt: TGTGCCAGCAGTGACCTAGCGGGAGGTACAGATACGCAGTATTTT
abundance: once; d_gene: TRBD1; j_gene: TRBJ1-1; v_gene: TRBV27; CDR3aa: CASSSRTGVDTEAFF; CDR3nt: TGTGCCAGCAGTTCCCGGACAGGTGTGGACACTGAAGCTTTCTTT
abundance: few; d_gene: TRBD2; j_gene: TRBJ2-5; v_gene: TRBV28; CDR3aa: CASTTLAGDFTQYF; CDR3nt: TGTGCCAGCACTACACTAGCGGGGGACTTCACCCAGTACTTC
abundance: NA; d_gene: TRBD1; j_gene: TRBJ1-1; v_gene: TRBV6-1; CDR3aa: CASRIPGGRDTEAFF; CDR3nt: TGTGCCAGCAGGATCCCAGGGGGCAGGGACACTGAAGCTTTCTTT
abundance: NA; d_gene: TRBD1; j_gene: TRBJ1-5; v_gene: TRBV5-1; CDR3aa: CASSLGTGASWPQHF; CDR3nt: TGCGCCAGCAGCTTGGGTACAGGGGCGAGTTGGCCCCAGCATTTT
abundance: NA; d_gene: NA; j_gene: TRBJ2-2; v_gene: TRBV9; CDR3aa: CASSESGTSTGELFF; CDR3nt: TGTGCCAGCAGCGAATCCGGGACTTCCACCGGGGAGCTGTTTTTT
abundance: NA; d_gene: NA; j_gene: TRBJ2-5; v_gene: TRBV29-1; CDR3aa: CSVGQSQETQYF; CDR3nt: TGCAGCGTAGGACAGAGCCAAGAGACCCAGTACTTC
abundance: few; d_gene: NA; j_gene: TRBJ1-2; v_gene: TRBV7-9; CDR3aa: CASSLQVSVKGYTF; CDR3nt: TGTGCCAGCAGCTTACAGGTTTCGGTTAAAGGCTACACCTTC
abundance: NA; d_gene: NA; j_gene: TRBJ2-5; v_gene: TRBV11-2; CDR3aa: CASSPPRAGQETQYF; CDR3nt: TGTGCCAGCAGCCCGCCCCGAGCGGGCCAAGAGACCCAGTACTTC
abundance: NA; d_gene: TRBD1; j_gene: TRBJ2-3; v_gene: TRBV9; CDR3aa: CASSVVGQGYTDTQYF; CDR3nt: TGTGCCAGCAGCGTAGTAGGACAGGGGTACACAGATACGCAGTATTTT
abundance: NA; d_gene: TRBD2; j_gene: TRBJ2-2; v_gene: TRBV5-4; CDR3aa: CASSHGLAGDTGELFF; CDR3nt: TGTGCCAGCAGCCACGGACTAGCGGGGGACACCGGGGAGCTGTTTTTT
abundance: large; d_gene: NA; j_gene: TRBJ2-3; v_gene: TRBV6-1; CDR3aa: CASWLSGGDTQYF; CDR3nt: TGTGCCAGCTGGTTGTCAGGTGGAGATACGCAGTATTTT
abundance: NA; d_gene: TRBD2; j_gene: TRBJ2-3; v_gene: TRBV7-3; CDR3aa: CASSLTGGSPTDTQYF; CDR3nt: TGTGCCAGCAGCTTAACCGGGGGGTCCCCCACAGATACGCAGTATTTT
abundance: medium-sized; d_gene: NA; j_gene: TRBJ1-2; v_gene: TRBV28; CDR3aa: CASRPPTGDYGYTF; CDR3nt: TGTGCCAGCAGGCCACCCACGGGGGACTATGGCTACACCTTC
abundance: few; d_gene: NA; j_gene: TRBJ2-2; v_gene: TRBV18; CDR3aa: CASSPRQNTGELFF; CDR3nt: TGTGCCAGCTCACCTAGACAGAACACCGGGGAGCTGTTTTTT
abundance: NA; d_gene: NA; j_gene: TRBJ2-3; v_gene: TRBV6-5; CDR3aa: CASKAAGGTDTQYF; CDR3nt: TGTGCCAGCAAGGCTGCAGGGGGCACAGATACGCAGTATTTT
abundance: NA; d_gene: NA; j_gene: TRBJ2-1; v_gene: TRBV11-2; CDR3aa: CASSLGLGPYNEQFF; CDR3nt: TGTGCCAGCAGCTTAGGTCTAGGCCCTTACAATGAGCAGTTCTTC
abundance: NA; d_gene: NA; j_gene: TRBJ1-1; v_gene: TRBV28; CDR3aa: CASRRGGTFF; CDR3nt: TGTGCCAGCAGGAGGGGAGGAACTTTCTTT
abundance: NA; d_gene: NA; j_gene: TRBJ2-2; v_gene: TRBV6-1; CDR3aa: CASKTGYPGELFF; CDR3nt: TGTGCCAGCAAAACAGGTTATCCCGGGGAGCTGTTTTTT
abundance: NA; d_gene: NA; j_gene: TRBJ1-2; v_gene: TRBV11-2; CDR3aa: CASTLTVGGYTF; CDR3nt: TGTGCCAGCACCCTCACAGTAGGTGGCTACACCTTC
abundance: NA; d_gene: NA; j_gene: TRBJ1-2; v_gene: TRBV28; CDR3aa: CASKISGLKDYGYTF; CDR3nt: TGTGCCAGCAAAATCTCGGGACTTAAGGACTATGGCTACACCTTC
abundance: NA; d_gene: TRBD1; j_gene: TRBJ2-1; v_gene: TRBV19; CDR3aa: CASMHSGGDEQFF; CDR3nt: TGTGCCAGTATGCATTCAGGGGGCGATGAGCAGTTCTTC
abundance: once; d_gene: TRBD2; j_gene: TRBJ2-3; v_gene: TRBV4-2; CDR3aa: CASSQDPPATSGGPTDTQYF; CDR3nt: TGTGCCAGCAGCCAAGATCCCCCGGCGACTAGCGGGGGCCCCACAGATACGCAGTATTTT
abundance: NA; d_gene: NA; j_gene: TRBJ2-1; v_gene: TRBV5-4; CDR3aa: CASSLAVTGYYNEQFF; CDR3nt: TGTGCCAGCAGCTTGGCGGTTACAGGGTACTACAATGAGCAGTTCTTC
abundance: NA; d_gene: NA; j_gene: TRBJ1-2; v_gene: TRBV10-3; CDR3aa: CAISEERRGTPNYGYTF; CDR3nt: TGTGCCATCAGTGAAGAAAGGCGGGGAACCCCTAACTATGGCTACACCTTC
abundance: few; d_gene: TRBD1; j_gene: TRBJ2-4; v_gene: TRBV7-9; CDR3aa: CASSSRQGYENIQYF; CDR3nt: TGTGCCAGCAGCTCCAGACAGGGGTACGAAAACATTCAGTACTTC
abundance: NA; d_gene: TRBD2; j_gene: TRBJ2-4; v_gene: TRBV27; CDR3aa: CASSLLAGGPGVRF; CDR3nt: TGTGCCAGCAGTTTACTAGCGGGGGGCCCCGGGGTGCGCTTC
abundance: few; d_gene: NA; j_gene: TRBJ1-5; v_gene: TRBV6-6; CDR3aa: CASSYPKGDEPQHF; CDR3nt: TGTGCCAGCAGTTACCCCAAAGGGGATGAGCCCCAGCATTTT
abundance: NA; d_gene: TRBD1; j_gene: TRBJ2-1; v_gene: TRBV10-2; CDR3aa: CASRGTGGNEQFF; CDR3nt: TGCGCCAGCAGGGGGACAGGGGGCAATGAGCAGTTCTTC
abundance: few; d_gene: NA; j_gene: TRBJ1-3; v_gene: TRBV4-1; CDR3aa: CASSQWEGNTIYF; CDR3nt: TGCGCCAGCAGCCAATGGGAGGGAAACACCATATATTTT
abundance: NA; d_gene: TRBD2; j_gene: TRBJ2-3; v_gene: TRBV7-2; CDR3aa: CASSLERGGTDTQYF; CDR3nt: TGTGCCAGCAGCTTAGAGCGGGGGGGCACAGATACGCAGTATTTT
abundance: NA; d_gene: TRBD1; j_gene: TRBJ2-4; v_gene: TRBV4-2; CDR3aa: CASSQGSSRDSTYF; CDR3nt: TGTGCCAGCAGCCAAGGAAGTTCGAGGGACAGCACGTACTTC
abundance: NA; d_gene: NA; j_gene: TRBJ2-3; v_gene: TRBV5-1; CDR3aa: CASSLARDTPSDTQYF; CDR3nt: TGCGCCAGCAGCTTGGCAAGGGACACCCCGTCGGATACGCAGTATTTT
abundance: few; d_gene: TRBD1; j_gene: TRBJ1-1; v_gene: TRBV6-5; CDR3aa: CASSYGPDRGNTEAFF; CDR3nt: TGTGCCAGCAGTTACGGGCCGGACAGGGGGAACACTGAAGCTTTCTTT
abundance: NA; d_gene: TRBD1; j_gene: TRBJ2-3; v_gene: TRBV4-3; CDR3aa: CASSVSGNFISTGTHTQYF; CDR3nt: TGCGCCAGCAGCGTATCCGGGAACTTTATTTCGACAGGGACCCATACGCAGTATTTT
abundance: NA; d_gene: TRBD2; j_gene: TRBJ2-1; v_gene: TRBV7-2; CDR3aa: CASSLYGGGMDNEQFF; CDR3nt: TGTGCCAGCAGCTTATACGGCGGGGGTATGGACAATGAGCAGTTCTTC
abundance: NA; d_gene: TRBD1; j_gene: TRBJ2-1; v_gene: TRBV6-1; CDR3aa: CASSEALGQGNEQFF; CDR3nt: TGTGCCAGCAGTGAAGCGCTGGGACAGGGGAATGAGCAGTTCTTC
abundance: NA; d_gene: NA; j_gene: TRBJ1-2; v_gene: TRBV21-1; CDR3aa: CASSPTGTEHYGYTF; CDR3nt: TGTGCCAGCAGCCCTACCGGGACAGAGCACTATGGCTACACCTTC
abundance: NA; d_gene: NA; j_gene: TRBJ2-5; v_gene: TRBV6-1; CDR3aa: CASSGPRITSQETQYF; CDR3nt: TGTGCCAGCAGTGGGCCGAGGATTACCTCCCAAGAGACCCAGTACTTC
abundance: once; d_gene: NA; j_gene: TRBJ2-3; v_gene: TRBV5-4; CDR3aa: CASSPSVTDTQYF; CDR3nt: TGTGCCAGCAGCCCCAGCGTCACAGATACGCAGTATTTT
abundance: NA; d_gene: NA; j_gene: TRBJ2-2; v_gene: TRBV6-5; CDR3aa: CASEAENTGELFF; CDR3nt: TGTGCCAGCGAAGCGGAGAACACCGGGGAGCTGTTTTTT
abundance: once; d_gene: TRBD2; j_gene: TRBJ2-3; v_gene: TRBV28; CDR3aa: CASSLSGGSETDTQYF; CDR3nt: TGTGCCAGCAGTTTATCGGGGGGTAGCGAAACAGATACGCAGTATTTT
abundance: few; d_gene: NA; j_gene: TRBJ1-3; v_gene: TRBV29-1; CDR3aa: CSVGVSSGNTIYF; CDR3nt: TGCAGCGTTGGTGTGAGCTCTGGAAACACCATATATTTT
abundance: NA; d_gene: NA; j_gene: TRBJ2-1; v_gene: TRBV9; CDR3aa: CASSVAGNSYNEQFF; CDR3nt: TGTGCCAGCAGCGTAGCGGGGAACTCCTACAATGAGCAGTTCTTC
abundance: NA; d_gene: NA; j_gene: TRBJ2-5; v_gene: TRBV28; CDR3aa: CASNTGETQYF; CDR3nt: TGTGCCAGCAACACAGGGGAGACCCAGTACTTC
abundance: NA; d_gene: TRBD1; j_gene: TRBJ2-2; v_gene: TRBV5-6; CDR3aa: CASSRQGQRNTGELLF; CDR3nt: TGTGCCAGCAGCCGCCAGGGACAGAGGAACACCGGGGAGCTGCTTTTT
abundance: NA; d_gene: TRBD1; j_gene: TRBJ2-4; v_gene: TRBV14; CDR3aa: CASSQAQGARLIQYF; CDR3nt: TGTGCCAGCAGCCAAGCACAGGGGGCCCGTCTGATTCAGTACTTC
abundance: NA; d_gene: NA; j_gene: TRBJ2-1; v_gene: TRBV27; CDR3aa: CASSLSGLYEQFF; CDR3nt: TGTGCCAGCAGTTTATCGGGACTGTACGAGCAGTTCTTC
abundance: NA; d_gene: NA; j_gene: TRBJ2-3; v_gene: TRBV7-8; CDR3aa: CASSTPTQGTIDTDTQYF; CDR3nt: TGTGCCAGCAGCACACCTACACAAGGGACAATAGACACAGATACGCAGTATTTT
abundance: NA; d_gene: NA; j_gene: TRBJ1-1; v_gene: TRBV10-3; CDR3aa: CAISAGDTEAFF; CDR3nt: TGTGCCATCAGTGCAGGGGACACTGAAGCTTTCTTT